The T cell receptor beta chain under discussion was sequenced for a study of cytomegalovirus exposure and HLA in healthy donors. Study-wide context: Researchers previously reported finding roughly 120 million unique TCR beta sequences from about 200 million T cells.

60 Vbeta and 13 Jbeta primers were used in PCR. Repertoires were generated with immunoSEQ multiplex PCR, while TCRdb's copy carries only in-frame clones and drops some. This table has around 140,000 clones, over 70% appearing once. Whole-study results and caveats: Per a later analysis, about 17,000 TCR beta sequences showed association with HLA alleles at 0.05 false discovery rate.

Germline loops: CDR1 SGHRS, CDR2 YFSETQ. The CDR3 extends over 15 amino acids. With regard to this clone: The antigen is undetermined.

The sequence was obtained from a woman in her late teens or twenties in good health and CMV-seronegative. The rearrangement uses TRBV5-1 and TRBJ2-5, with TRBD2 identical over 7 bases. The J call may be faulty, since TRBJ2-7 better matches the DNA end. Input material: PBMCs. CDR3 sequence (DNA): TGCGCCAGCAGCTTGCCTCTAGCGGATGCCTACGAGCAGTACTTC. Its translation: CASSLPLADAYEQYF.